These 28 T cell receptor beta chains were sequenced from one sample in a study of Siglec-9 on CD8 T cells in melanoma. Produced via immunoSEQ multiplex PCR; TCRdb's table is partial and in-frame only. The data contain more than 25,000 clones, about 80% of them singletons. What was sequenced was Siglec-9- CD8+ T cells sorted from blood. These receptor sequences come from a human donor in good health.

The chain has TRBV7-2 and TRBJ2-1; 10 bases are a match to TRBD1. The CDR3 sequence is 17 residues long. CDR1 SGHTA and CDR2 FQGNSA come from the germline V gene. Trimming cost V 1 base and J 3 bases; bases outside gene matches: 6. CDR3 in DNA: TGTGCCAGCAGCTTAGAGGGACAGGGGTTCCTCTACAATGAGCAGTTCTTC. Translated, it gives CASSLEGQGFLYNEQFF.

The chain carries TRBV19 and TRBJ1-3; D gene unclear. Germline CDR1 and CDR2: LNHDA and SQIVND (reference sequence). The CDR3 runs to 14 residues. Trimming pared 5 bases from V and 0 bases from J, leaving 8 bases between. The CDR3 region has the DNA TGTGCCAGTAGTTTTCAGTACTCTGGAAACACCATATATTTT. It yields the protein CASSFQYSGNTIYF.

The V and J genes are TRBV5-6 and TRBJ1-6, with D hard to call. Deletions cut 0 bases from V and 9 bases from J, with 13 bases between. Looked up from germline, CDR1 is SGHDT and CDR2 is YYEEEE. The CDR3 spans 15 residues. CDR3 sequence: CASSLARMGSSPLHF. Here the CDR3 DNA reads TGTGCCAGCAGCTTGGCTAGGATGGGTAGTTCACCCCTCCACTTT.

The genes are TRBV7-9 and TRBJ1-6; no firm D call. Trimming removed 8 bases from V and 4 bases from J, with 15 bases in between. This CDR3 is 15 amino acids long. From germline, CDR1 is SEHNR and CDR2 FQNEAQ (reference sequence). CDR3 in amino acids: CASHLGGLYNSPLHF. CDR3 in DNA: TGTGCCAGCCACCTGGGAGGGTTGTATAATTCACCCCTCCACTTT.

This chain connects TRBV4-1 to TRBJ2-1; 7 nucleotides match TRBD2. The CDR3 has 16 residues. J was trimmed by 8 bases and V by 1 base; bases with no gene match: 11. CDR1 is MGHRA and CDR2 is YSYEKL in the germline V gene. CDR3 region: CASSQVYRGGPDEQFF. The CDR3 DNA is TGCGCCAGCAGCCAAGTGTATCGGGGAGGGCCTGATGAGCAGTTCTTC.

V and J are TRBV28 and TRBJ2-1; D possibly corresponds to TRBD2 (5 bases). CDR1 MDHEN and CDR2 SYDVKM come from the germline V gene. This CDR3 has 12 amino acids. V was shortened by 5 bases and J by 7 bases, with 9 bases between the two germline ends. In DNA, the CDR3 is TGTGCCAGCAGTGTATCGGGGAATGAGCAGTTCTTC. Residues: CASSVSGNEQFF.

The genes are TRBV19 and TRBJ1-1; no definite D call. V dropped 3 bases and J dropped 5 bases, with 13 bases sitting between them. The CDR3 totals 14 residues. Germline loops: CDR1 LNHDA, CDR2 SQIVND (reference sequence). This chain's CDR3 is CASSISILGTEAFF. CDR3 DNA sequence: TGTGCCAGTAGTATCTCAATCCTGGGGACTGAAGCTTTCTTT.

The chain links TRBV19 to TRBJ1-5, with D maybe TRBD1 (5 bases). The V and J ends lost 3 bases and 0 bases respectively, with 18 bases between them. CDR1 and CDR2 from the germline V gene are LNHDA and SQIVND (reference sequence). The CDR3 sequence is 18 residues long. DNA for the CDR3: TGTGCCAGTAGTATTACCGGGGATTGGGGGGATAGCAATCAGCCCCAGCATTTT. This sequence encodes CASSITGDWGDSNQPQHF.

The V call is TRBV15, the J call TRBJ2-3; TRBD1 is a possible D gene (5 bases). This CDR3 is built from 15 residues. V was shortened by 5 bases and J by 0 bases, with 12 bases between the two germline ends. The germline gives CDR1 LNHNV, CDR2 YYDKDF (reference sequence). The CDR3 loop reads CATSPTVASTDTQYF. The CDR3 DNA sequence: TGTGCCACCAGCCCGACAGTTGCTAGCACAGATACGCAGTATTTT. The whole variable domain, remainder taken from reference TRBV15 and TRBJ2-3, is DAMVIQNPRYQVTQFGKPVTLSCSQTLNHNVMYWYQQKSSQAPKLLFHYYDKDFNNEADTPDNFQSRRPNTSFCFLDIRSPGLGDTAMYLCATSPTVASTDTQYFGPGTRLTVL.

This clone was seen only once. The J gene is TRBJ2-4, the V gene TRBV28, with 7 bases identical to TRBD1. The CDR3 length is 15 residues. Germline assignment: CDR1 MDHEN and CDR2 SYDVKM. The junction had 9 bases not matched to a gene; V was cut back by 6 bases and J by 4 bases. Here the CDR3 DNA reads TGTGCCAGCAGCAAAAAAGGGGGCGCAAAAAACATTCAGTACTTC. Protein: CASSKKGGAKNIQYF. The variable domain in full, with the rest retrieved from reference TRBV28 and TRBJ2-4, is DVKVTQSSRYLVKRTGEKVFLECVQDMDHENMFWYRQDPGLGLRLIYFSYDVKMKEKGDIPEGYSVSREKKERFSLILESASTNQTSMYLCASSKKGGAKNIQYFGAGTRLSVL.

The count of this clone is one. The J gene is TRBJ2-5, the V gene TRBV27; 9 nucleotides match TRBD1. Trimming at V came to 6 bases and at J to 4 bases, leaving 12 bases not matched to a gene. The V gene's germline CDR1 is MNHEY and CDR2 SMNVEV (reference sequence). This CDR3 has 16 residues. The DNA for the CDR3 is TGTGCCAGCAGCCCCTTGGGACAGGGCATAAGAGAGACCCAGTACTTC. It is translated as CASSPLGQGIRETQYF.

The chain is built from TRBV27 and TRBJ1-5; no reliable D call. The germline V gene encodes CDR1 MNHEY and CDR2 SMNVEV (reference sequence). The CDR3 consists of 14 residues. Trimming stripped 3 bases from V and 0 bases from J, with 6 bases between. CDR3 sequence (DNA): TGTGCCAGCAGTTTTAGAGGTAGCAATCAGCCCCAGCATTTT. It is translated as CASSFRGSNQPQHF.

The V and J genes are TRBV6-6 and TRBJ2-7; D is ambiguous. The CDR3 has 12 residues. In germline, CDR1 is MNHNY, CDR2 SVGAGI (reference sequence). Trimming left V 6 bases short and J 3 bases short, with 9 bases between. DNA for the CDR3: TGTGCCAGCAGCCCTGACGACTACGAGCAGTACGTC. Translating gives CASSPDDYEQYV.

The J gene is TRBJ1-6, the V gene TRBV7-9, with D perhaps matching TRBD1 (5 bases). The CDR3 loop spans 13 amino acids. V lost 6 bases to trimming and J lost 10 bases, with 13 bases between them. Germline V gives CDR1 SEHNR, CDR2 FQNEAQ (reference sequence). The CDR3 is CASSPGGRSPLHF. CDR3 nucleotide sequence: TGTGCCAGCAGTCCGGGGGGACGCTCACCCCTCCACTTT.

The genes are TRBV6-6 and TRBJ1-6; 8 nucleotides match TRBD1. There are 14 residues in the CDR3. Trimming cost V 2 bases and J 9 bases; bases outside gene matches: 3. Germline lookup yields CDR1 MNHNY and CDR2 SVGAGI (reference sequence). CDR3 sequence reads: CASSYGQGASPLHF. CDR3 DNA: TGTGCCAGCAGTTACGGGCAGGGGGCTTCACCCCTCCACTTT.

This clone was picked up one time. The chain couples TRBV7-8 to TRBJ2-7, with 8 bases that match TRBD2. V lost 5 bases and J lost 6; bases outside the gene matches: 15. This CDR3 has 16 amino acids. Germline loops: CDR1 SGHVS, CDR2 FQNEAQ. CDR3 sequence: CASSRGGDPSWSEQYF. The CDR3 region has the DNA TGTGCCAGCAGCCGGGGGGGGGATCCCTCCTGGTCCGAGCAGTACTTC.

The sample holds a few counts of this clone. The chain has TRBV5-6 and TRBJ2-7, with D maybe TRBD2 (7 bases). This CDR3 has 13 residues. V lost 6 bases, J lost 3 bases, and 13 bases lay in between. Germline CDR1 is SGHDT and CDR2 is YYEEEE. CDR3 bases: TGTGCCAGCACTCAGGGGACTAACTACGAGCAGTACGTC. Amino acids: CASTQGTNYEQYV.

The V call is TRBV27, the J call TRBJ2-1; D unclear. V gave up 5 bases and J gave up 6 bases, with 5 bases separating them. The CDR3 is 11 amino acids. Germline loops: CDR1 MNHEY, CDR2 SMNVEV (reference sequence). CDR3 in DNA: TGTGCCAGCAGTCGACGCAATGAGCAGTTCTTC. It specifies CASSRRNEQFF.

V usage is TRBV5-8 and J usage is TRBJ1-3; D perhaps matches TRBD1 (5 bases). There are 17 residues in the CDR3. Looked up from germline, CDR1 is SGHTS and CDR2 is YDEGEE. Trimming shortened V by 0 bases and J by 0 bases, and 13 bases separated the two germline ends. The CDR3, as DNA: TGTGCCAGCAGCTTGGGGGGCCTGCAGAACTCTGGAAACACCATATATTTT. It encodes CASSLGGLQNSGNTIYF. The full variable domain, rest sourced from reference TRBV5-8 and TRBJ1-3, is EAGVTQSPTHLIKTRGQQATLRCSPISGHTSVYWYQQALGLGLQFLLWYDEGEERNRGNFPPRFSGRQFPNYSSELNVNALELEDSALYLCASSLGGLQNSGNTIYFGEGSWLTVV.

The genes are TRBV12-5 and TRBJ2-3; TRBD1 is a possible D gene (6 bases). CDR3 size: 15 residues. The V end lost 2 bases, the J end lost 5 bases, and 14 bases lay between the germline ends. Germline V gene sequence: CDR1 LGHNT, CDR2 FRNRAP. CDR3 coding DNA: TGTGCTAGTGGTTTGCACAGGGTTTATGTAGATACGCAGTATTTT. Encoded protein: CASGLHRVYVDTQYF.

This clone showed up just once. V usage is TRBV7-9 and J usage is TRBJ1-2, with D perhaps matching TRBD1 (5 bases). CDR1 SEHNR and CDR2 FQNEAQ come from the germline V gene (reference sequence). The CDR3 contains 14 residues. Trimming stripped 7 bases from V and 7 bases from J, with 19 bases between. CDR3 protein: CASTNQGRRFGYTF. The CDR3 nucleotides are TGTGCCAGCACAAATCAGGGCCGACGTTTTGGCTACACCTTC.

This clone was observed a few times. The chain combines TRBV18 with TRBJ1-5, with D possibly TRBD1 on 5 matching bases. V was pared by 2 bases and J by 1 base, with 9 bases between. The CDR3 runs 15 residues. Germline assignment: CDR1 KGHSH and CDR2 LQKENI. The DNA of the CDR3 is TGTGCCAGCTCACCAACAGACAGCAGCAATCAGCCCCAGCATTTT. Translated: CASSPTDSSNQPQHF.

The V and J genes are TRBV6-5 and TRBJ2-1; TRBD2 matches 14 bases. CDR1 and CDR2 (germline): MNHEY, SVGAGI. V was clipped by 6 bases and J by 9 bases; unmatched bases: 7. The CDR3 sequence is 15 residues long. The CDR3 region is CASRETSGGAGEQFF. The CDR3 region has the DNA TGTGCCAGCAGGGAGACTAGCGGGGGGGCCGGTGAGCAGTTCTTC.

The CDR3 DNA follows: TGTGCCAGCAGTTTCGGGACAGGGACCTACGAGCAGTACTTC. It is translated as CASSFGTGTYEQYF. The rearrangement joins TRBV2 to TRBJ2-7, with TRBD1 identical over 9 bases. CDR1 SNHLY and CDR2 FYNNEI come from the germline V gene. With 5 bases clipped from V and 2 bases from J, the junction kept 4 bases outside the gene matches. This CDR3 spans 14 amino acids.

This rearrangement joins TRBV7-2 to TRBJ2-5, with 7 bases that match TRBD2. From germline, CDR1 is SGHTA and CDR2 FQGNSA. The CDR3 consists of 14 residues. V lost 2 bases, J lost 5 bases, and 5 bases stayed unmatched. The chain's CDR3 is CASSLREGGETQYF. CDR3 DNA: TGTGCCAGCAGCTTAAGGGAGGGTGGGGAGACCCAGTACTTC.

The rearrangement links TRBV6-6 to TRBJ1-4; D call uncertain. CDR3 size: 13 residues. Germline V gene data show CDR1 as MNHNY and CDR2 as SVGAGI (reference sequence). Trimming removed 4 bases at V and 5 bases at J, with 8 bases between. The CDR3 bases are TGTGCCAGCAGTTCTGCGATAAATGAAAAACTGTTTTTT. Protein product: CASSSAINEKLFF.

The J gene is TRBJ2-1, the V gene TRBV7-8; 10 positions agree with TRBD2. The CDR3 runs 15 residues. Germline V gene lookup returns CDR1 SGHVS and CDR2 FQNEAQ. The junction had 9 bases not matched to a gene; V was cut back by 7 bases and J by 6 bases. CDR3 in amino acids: CASNPGTSDGNEQFF. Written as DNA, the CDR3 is TGTGCCAGCAACCCCGGGACTAGCGATGGCAATGAGCAGTTCTTC. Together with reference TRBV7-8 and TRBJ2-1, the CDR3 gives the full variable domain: GAGVSQSPRYKVAKRGQDVALRCDPISGHVSLFWYQQALGQGPEFLTYFQNEAQLDKSGLPSDRFFAERPEGSVSTLKIQRTQQEDSAVYLCASNPGTSDGNEQFFGPGTRLTVL.

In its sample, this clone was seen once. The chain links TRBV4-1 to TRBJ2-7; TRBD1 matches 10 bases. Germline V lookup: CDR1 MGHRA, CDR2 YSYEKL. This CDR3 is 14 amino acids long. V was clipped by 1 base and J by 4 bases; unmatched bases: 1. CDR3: CASSQGQGAYEQYV. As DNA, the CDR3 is TGCGCCAGCAGCCAAGGACAGGGGGCTTACGAGCAGTACGTC.